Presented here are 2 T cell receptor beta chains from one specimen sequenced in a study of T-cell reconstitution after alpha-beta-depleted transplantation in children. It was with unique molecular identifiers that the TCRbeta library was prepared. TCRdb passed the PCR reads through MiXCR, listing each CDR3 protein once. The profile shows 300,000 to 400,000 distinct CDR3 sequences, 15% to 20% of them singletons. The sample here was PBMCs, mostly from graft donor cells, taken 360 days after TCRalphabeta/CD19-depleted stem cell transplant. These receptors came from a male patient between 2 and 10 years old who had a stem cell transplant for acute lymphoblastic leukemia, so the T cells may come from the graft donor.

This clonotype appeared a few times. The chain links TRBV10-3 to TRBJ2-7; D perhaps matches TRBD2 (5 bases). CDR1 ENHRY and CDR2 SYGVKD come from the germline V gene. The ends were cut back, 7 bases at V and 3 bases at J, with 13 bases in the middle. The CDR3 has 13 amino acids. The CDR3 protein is CAITSRAGYEQYF. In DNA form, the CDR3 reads TGTGCCATCACCTCTCGGGCGGGCTACGAGCAGTACTTC.

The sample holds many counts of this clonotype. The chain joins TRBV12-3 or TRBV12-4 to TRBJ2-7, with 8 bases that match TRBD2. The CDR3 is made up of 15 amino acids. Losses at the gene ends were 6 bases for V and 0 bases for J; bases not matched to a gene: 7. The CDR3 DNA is TGTGCCAGCAGCCGTACTAGCGGTAGCTCCTACGAGCAGTACTTC. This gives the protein CASSRTSGSSYEQYF.